This T cell receptor (beta chain) was identified during a study of OX40 agonist ivuxolimab in advanced cancers. General notes on the study: The costimulatory receptor OX40 (CD134) was targeted by ivuxolimab, a fully human IgG2 agonistic monoclonal antibody. Patients were allowed to have had prior anti-PD-1, anti-PD-L1 or anti-CTLA-4 therapy, and approximately 40% of the dose-escalation patients had previously received checkpoint inhibitors. Among the approximately 50 dose-escalation patients, about 20 had hepatocellular carcinoma, 15 or so melanoma, 9 renal cell carcinoma and 9 head and neck cancer. The point of sequencing TCRbeta in the periphery was to test whether ivuxolimab changed TCR sequence diversity and drove clonal T-cell expansion. Partial responses were achieved by three dose-escalation patients, of whom one had hepatocellular carcinoma and two had cutaneous melanoma. Intravenous ivuxolimab was administered to patients every 2 weeks at six dose levels: 0.01, 0.1, 0.3, 1.5, 3 and 10 mg/kg. In the dose-escalation cohort, 82.7% of patients were male, and the mean age was approximately 60 years, with a range of roughly 20 to 85. The monotherapy dose-escalation portion (N ≈ 52 patients) of the phase I ivuxolimab trial is reported in the paper.

The junction shows trimming of 1 base on V and 4 bases on J, and the gene matches do not reach 11 bases of it. The CDR3 covers 17 residues, taking in both the cysteine and the phenylalanine. Just the 51-base CDR3 DNA is kept, in frame starting at base 1. CDR1 and CDR2 were assigned from the germline V gene as SGDLS and YYNGEE. Worth noting for this clone: The antigen it recognizes is unknown. No much larger clone exists at a distance of one base, and base qualities are not known.

The trial excluded patients who had a history of autoimmune disease or were on systemic immunosuppression. Peripheral blood for TCR sequencing was collected from all dose cohorts at baseline, on cycle 4 day 1, and on cycle 7 day 1. The samples were taken from a phase I, first-in-human, multicenter, open-label dose-escalation trial of ivuxolimab. The trial enrolled adults with locally advanced or metastatic head and neck squamous cell, hepatocellular, melanoma or renal cell carcinoma. Before TCR sequencing, CD4+ T cells and CD8+ T cells were sorted from peripheral blood as separate populations. General study outcomes and caveats: The antigen specificity of the peripheral T cells that underwent clonal expansion was not determined. At doses of 0.1 to 3.0 mg/kg, clonal expansion of both CD4+ and CD8+ T cells in blood was seen between baseline and week 6. After ivuxolimab, CD8+ T cells had more expanded clones than CD4+ T cells on average. In the 0.1-3.0 mg/kg groups, partial responders were among the patients with the lowest normalized peripheral clonal expansion, particularly in CD8+ T cells. Low levels of normalized T-cell clonal expansion were also seen in some patients who did not respond.

To sequence the TCRbeta CDR3 region, genomic DNA was isolated from the sorted cells. The immunoSEQ Assay was used to sequence the TCRbeta CDR3 regions. The source is immuneACCESS, and TCRdb retained only in-frame sequences with V and J called. Part of the clones is not carried over; for the studies checked, unresolved V genes explain less than half of this, and the remainder is unexplained. In all, the sample holds around 43,000 clones, and around nine tenths of those were seen once. The ten top clones hold around an eighth of the sample. The sequence derives from an adult with an advanced solid tumor such as melanoma, head and neck, liver or kidney cancer. Source: CD4+ or CD8+ T cells sorted from blood, taken in a trial of the OX40 agonist ivuxolimab. The sequence is built from TRBV9 and TRBJ1-1; a stretch of 9 junction bases matches TRBD1. The DNA sequence follows: TGTGCCAGCAGCGTACTATCTCCGGGACAGGGAGCCACTGAAGCTTTCTTT. This codes for CASSVLSPGQGATEAFF. Where the CDR3 stops, the reference TRBV9 and TRBJ1-1 genes take over; the full variable domain is DSGVTQTPKHLITATGQRVTLRCSPRSGDLSVYWYQQSLDQGLQFLIQYYNGEERAKGNILERFSAQQFPDLHSELNLSSLELGDSALYFCASSVLSPGQGATEAFFGQGTRLTVV.